This T cell receptor (beta chain) came from a study of blood T cell repertoires in COVID-19. On the study more broadly: Samples of COVID-19 (acute and convalescent) were obtained from the United States, Italy and Spain. Sample material is recorded as cDNA or gDNA derived from T cells, B-cell-depleted T cells, or PBMCs.

Germline V gene lookup returns CDR1 SEHNR and CDR2 FQNEAQ (reference sequence). The CDR3 sequence is 14 residues long. With 3 bases removed from V and 6 bases from J, the gap between germline ends came to 14 bases. Per the study methods: Estimation of nucleated cell counts was performed using reference gene primer amplification. Clones were read by immunoSEQ multiplex PCR, and TCRdb kept only the in-frame ones, dropping some. V and J calls and clone size are copied from that table; D and trimming were computed from the DNA. The data show fewer than 35,000 clones, with 85% to 90% seen just once and about 4.9% held by the top ten.

The clonotype originates from a man in his sixties or seventies with active COVID-19. The specimen sequenced was peripheral blood. The gene calls are TRBV7-9 and TRBJ1-1; possible D gene TRBD1, 5 bases. The CDR3: CASSLETAVAEAFF. The CDR3 DNA reads TGTGCCAGCAGCTTGGAGACAGCCGTGGCTGAAGCTTTCTTT.